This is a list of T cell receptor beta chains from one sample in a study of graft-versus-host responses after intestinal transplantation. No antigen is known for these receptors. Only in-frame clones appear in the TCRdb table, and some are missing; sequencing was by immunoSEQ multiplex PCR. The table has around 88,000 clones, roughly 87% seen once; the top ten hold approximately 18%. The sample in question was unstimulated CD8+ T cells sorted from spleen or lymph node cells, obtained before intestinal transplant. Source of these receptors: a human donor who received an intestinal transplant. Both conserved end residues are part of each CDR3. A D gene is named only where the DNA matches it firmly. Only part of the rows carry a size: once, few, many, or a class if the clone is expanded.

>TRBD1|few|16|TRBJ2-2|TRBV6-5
CASSYHRGLNTGELFF
TGTGCCAGCAGTTACCACAGGGGGCTGAACACCGGGGAGCTGTTTTTT
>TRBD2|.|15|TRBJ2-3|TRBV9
CASSGSGGAADTQYF
TGTGCCAGCAGCGGTAGCGGGGGGGCGGCAGATACGCAGTATTTT
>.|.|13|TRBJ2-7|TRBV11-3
CASSFGPGYEQYF
TGTGCCAGCAGCTTTGGCCCGGGGTACGAGCAGTACTTC
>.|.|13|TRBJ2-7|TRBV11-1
CASSQRDNYEQYF
TGTGCCAGCAGCCAACGGGACAACTACGAGCAGTACTTC
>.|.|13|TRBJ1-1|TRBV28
CAGQAQEHTEAFF
TGTGCCGGCCAGGCGCAGGAGCACACTGAAGCTTTCTTT
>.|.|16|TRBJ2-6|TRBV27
CASFDRGSSGANVLTF
TGTGCCAGCTTTGATAGGGGGAGCTCTGGGGCCAACGTCCTGACTTTC
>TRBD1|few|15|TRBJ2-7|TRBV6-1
CASSAIRDRGYEQYF
TGTGCCAGCAGTGCGATCCGGGACAGGGGATACGAGCAGTACTTC
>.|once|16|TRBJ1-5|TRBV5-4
CASSANPRSGTQPQHF
TGTGCCAGCAGCGCAAATCCCCGGTCGGGAACTCAGCCCCAGCATTTT
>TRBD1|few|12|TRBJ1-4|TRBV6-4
CASSVFRGELFF
TGTGCCAGCAGTGTCTTCAGGGGGGAACTGTTTTTT
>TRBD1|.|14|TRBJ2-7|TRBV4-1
CASSLRDRVPEQYF
TGCGCCAGCAGCCTACGGGACAGGGTTCCCGAGCAGTACTTC
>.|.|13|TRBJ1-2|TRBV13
CASSLGQGGGYTF
TGTGCCAGCAGCTTAGGACAGGGCGGTGGCTACACCTTC
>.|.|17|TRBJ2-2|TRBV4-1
CASSQGLAPQGPGELFF
TGCGCCAGCAGCCAAGGTCTAGCTCCTCAGGGTCCCGGGGAGCTGTTTTTT
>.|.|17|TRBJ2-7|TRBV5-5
CASSPLPHDRFSYEQYF
TGTGCCAGCAGCCCACTCCCACACGACAGGTTCTCCTACGAGCAGTACTTC
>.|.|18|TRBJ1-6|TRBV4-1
CASSQDSGHPMRNSPLHF
TGCGCCAGCAGCCAAGATTCGGGACATCCTATGAGGAATTCACCCCTCCACTTT
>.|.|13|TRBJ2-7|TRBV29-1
CSVEDQDSYEQYF
TGCAGCGTTGAAGATCAAGACAGCTACGAGCAGTACTTC
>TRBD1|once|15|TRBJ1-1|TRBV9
CASSVGQGENTEAFF
TGTGCCAGCAGCGTGGGACAGGGAGAGAACACTGAAGCTTTCTTT
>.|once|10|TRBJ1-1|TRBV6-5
CASSDREAFF
TGTGCCAGCAGCGACAGGGAAGCTTTCTTT
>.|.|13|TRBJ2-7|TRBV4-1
CASSLDLTYEQYF
TGCGCCAGCAGCCTAGACCTAACCTACGAGCAGTACTTC
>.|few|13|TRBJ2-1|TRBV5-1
CASSFLDYNEQFF
TGCGCCAGCAGCTTCCTAGACTACAATGAGCAGTTCTTC
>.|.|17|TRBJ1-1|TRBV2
CASSEADREPLNTEAFF
TGTGCCAGCAGTGAAGCAGATCGGGAACCCTTGAACACTGAAGCTTTCTTT
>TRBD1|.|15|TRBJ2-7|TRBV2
CASSDPGTGTHEQYF
TGTGCCAGCAGTGACCCCGGGACAGGGACACACGAGCAGTACTTC
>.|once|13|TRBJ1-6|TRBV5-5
CASSLGPPSPLHF
TGTGCCAGCAGCTTGGGCCCTCCTTCACCCCTCCACTTT
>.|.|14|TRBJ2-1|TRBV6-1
CASSEGLVYNEQFF
TGTGCCAGCAGTGAAGGACTAGTCTACAATGAGCAGTTCTTC
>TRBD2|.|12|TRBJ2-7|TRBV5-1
CASSSLAAEQYF
TGCGCCAGCAGCTCCCTAGCGGCCGAGCAGTACTTC
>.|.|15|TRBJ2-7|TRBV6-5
CASSSPDRTSYEQYF
TGTGCCAGCAGTAGTCCGGACAGAACCTCCTACGAGCAGTACTTC
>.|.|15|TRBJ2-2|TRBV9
CASTGGYSNTGELFF
TGTGCCAGCACCGGCGGCTATTCGAACACCGGGGAGCTGTTTTTT
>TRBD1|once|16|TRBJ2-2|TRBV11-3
CASSLVGTGRTGELFF
TGTGCCAGCAGCTTAGTGGGGACAGGGAGGACCGGGGAGCTGTTTTTT
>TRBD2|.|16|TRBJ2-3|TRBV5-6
CASSDSGTFSTDTQYF
TGTGCCAGCAGCGACAGCGGGACCTTTAGCACAGATACGCAGTATTTT
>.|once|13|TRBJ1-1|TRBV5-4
CASSLGWGTEAFF
TGTGCCAGCAGCTTGGGGTGGGGCACTGAAGCTTTCTTT
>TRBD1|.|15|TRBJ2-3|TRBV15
CATSTTGASTDTQYF
TGTGCCACCAGCACTACAGGGGCGAGCACAGATACGCAGTATTTT
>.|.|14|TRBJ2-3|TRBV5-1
CASSLDRVTDTQYF
TGCGCCAGCAGCTTGGACAGGGTCACAGATACGCAGTATTTT
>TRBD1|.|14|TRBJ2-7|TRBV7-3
CASSLTGTGAEQYF
TGTGCCAGCAGCCTTACCGGGACAGGGGCCGAGCAGTACTTC
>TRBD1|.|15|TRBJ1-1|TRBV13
CASSPEQGVNTEAFF
TGTGCCAGCAGCCCAGAACAGGGGGTGAACACTGAAGCTTTCTTT
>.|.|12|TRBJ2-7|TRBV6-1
CASSLVSPDQYF
TGTGCCAGCAGCTTAGTATCCCCCGACCAGTACTTC
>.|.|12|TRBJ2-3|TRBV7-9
CASSFHTNTQYF
TGTGCCAGCAGCTTCCACACGAATACGCAGTATTTT
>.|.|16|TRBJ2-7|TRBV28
CASSLVLQRSSYEQYF
TGTGCCAGCAGTTTGGTCTTACAGCGAAGCTCCTACGAGCAGTACTTC
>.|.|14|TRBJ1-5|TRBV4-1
CASSPSPTVQPQHF
TGCGCCAGCAGCCCCTCCCCGACAGTACAGCCCCAGCATTTT
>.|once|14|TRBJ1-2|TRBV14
CASSHHDSVYGYTF
TGTGCCAGCAGCCACCATGACAGCGTCTATGGCTACACCTTC
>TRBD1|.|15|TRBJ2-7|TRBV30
CAWSEDRVKSYEQYF
TGTGCCTGGAGCGAGGACAGGGTTAAATCCTACGAGCAGTACTTC
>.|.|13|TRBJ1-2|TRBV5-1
CASSLEANYGYTF
TGCGCCAGCAGCTTGGAGGCAAACTATGGCTACACCTTC
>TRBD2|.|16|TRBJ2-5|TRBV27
CASSPKLAVIQETQYF
TGTGCCAGCAGTCCGAAACTAGCGGTGATACAAGAGACCCAGTACTTC
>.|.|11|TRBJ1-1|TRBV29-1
CSVDGSTEAFF
TGCAGCGTTGATGGGAGCACTGAAGCTTTCTTT
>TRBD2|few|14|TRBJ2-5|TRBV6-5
CASSRRGLVETQYF
TGTGCCAGCAGTCGACGGGGACTAGTGGAGACCCAGTACTTC
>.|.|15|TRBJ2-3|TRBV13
CASSLGGSGADTQYF
TGTGCCAGCAGCTTAGGAGGTTCTGGGGCAGATACGCAGTATTTT
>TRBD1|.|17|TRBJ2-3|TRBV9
CASSVGSTGGSTDTQYF
TGTGCCAGCAGCGTAGGATCCACAGGGGGCAGCACAGATACGCAGTATTTT
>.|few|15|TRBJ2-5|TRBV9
CASSVGYGSRETQYF
TGTGCCAGCAGCGTAGGGTATGGCTCCAGAGAGACCCAGTACTTC
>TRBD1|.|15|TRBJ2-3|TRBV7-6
CASRHGQGVRDTQYF
TGTGCCAGCAGGCACGGACAGGGAGTAAGAGATACGCAGTATTTT
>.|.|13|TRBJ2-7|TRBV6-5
CASSYGPTYEQYF
TGTGCCAGCAGTTACGGCCCCACCTACGAGCAGTACTTC
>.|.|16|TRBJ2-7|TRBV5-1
CASSLEGALALYEQYF
TGCGCCAGCAGCTTGGAAGGGGCCCTAGCCCTTTACGAGCAGTACTTC
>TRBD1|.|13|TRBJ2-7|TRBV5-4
CASSPTGAGEQYF
TGTGCCAGCAGCCCGACAGGGGCGGGCGAGCAGTACTTC
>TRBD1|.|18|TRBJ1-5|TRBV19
CASSRQGGRHYSNQPQHF
TGTGCCAGTAGTAGACAGGGGGGCCGGCATTATAGCAATCAGCCCCAGCATTTT
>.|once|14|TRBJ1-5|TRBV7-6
CASSLGGLGQPQHF
TGTGCCAGCAGCTTAGGAGGGTTGGGTCAGCCCCAGCATTTT
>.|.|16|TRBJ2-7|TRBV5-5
CASSFAPPGASYEQYF
TGTGCCAGCAGCTTTGCCCCGCCAGGTGCTTCCTACGAGCAGTACTTC
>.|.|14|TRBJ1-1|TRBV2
CASTMDWWSTEAFF
TGTGCCAGCACCATGGACTGGTGGAGCACTGAAGCTTTCTTT
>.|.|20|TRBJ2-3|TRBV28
CASSYGRVPSPTEMTDTQYF
TGTGCCAGCAGTTACGGCAGGGTGCCATCCCCAACTGAGATGACAGATACGCAGTATTTT